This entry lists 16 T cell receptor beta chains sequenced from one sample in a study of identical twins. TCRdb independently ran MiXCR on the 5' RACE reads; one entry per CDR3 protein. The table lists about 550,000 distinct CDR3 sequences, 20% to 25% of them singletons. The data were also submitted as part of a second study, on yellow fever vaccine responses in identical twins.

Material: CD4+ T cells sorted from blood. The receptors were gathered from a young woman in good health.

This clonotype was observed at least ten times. CDR3 DNA: TGCGCCAGCAGCCAAGAATCTAGCGGTGTGGGTGAGCAGTTCTTC. It is translated as CASSQESSGVGEQFF. The chain uses TRBV4-1 and TRBJ2-1, with 7 positions matching TRBD2. The CDR3 runs 15 residues. Per the germline V gene, CDR1 is MGHRA and CDR2 is YSYEKL. Trimming removed 0 bases from V and 9 bases from J; junction bases left unmatched: 8.

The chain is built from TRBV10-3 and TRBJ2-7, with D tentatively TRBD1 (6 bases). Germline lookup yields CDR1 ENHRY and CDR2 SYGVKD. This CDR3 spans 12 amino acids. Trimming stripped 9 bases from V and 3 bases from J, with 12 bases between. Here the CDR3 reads CAIQGFGYEQYF. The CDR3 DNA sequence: TGTGCCATACAGGGTTTTGGCTACGAGCAGTACTTC.

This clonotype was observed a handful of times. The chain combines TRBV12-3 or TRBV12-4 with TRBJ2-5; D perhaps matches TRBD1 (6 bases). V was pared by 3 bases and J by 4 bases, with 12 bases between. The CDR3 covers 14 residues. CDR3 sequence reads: CASSLQGLAETQYF. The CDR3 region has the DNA TGTGCCAGCAGTTTGCAGGGGCTCGCAGAGACCCAGTACTTC.

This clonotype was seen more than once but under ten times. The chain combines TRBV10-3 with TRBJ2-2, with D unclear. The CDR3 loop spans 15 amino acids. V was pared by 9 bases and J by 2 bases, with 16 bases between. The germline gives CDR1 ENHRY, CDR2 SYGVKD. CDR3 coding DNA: TGTGCCATGGGGTCAAAGACGTCCAACACCGGGGAGCTGTTTTTT. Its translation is CAMGSKTSNTGELFF.

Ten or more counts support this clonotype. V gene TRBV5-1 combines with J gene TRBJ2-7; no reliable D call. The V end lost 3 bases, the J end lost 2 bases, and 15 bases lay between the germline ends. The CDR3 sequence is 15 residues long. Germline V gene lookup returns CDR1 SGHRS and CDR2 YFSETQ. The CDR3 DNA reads TGCGCCAGCAGCTCGGCTTTTGGGGATACCTACGAGCAGTACTTC. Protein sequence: CASSSAFGDTYEQYF.

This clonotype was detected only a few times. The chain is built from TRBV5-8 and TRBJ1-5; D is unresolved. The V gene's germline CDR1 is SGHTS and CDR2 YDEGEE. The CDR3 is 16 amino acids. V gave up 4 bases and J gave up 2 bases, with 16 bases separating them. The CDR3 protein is CASSHEGPSGNQPQHF. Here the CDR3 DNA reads TGTGCCAGCAGCCACGAGGGTCCCTCGGGCAATCAGCCCCAGCATTTT. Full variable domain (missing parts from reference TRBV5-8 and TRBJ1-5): EAGVTQSPTHLIKTRGQQATLRCSPISGHTSVYWYQQALGLGLQFLLWYDEGEERNRGNFPPRFSGRQFPNYSSELNVNALELEDSALYLCASSHEGPSGNQPQHFGDGTRLSIL.

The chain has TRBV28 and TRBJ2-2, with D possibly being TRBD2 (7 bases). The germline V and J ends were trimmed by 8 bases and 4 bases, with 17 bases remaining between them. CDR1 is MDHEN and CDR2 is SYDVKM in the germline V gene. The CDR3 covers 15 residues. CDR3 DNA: TGTGCCAGCCTCCTTGGGGGGGCGGGCACCGGGGAGCTGTTTTTT. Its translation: CASLLGGAGTGELFF.

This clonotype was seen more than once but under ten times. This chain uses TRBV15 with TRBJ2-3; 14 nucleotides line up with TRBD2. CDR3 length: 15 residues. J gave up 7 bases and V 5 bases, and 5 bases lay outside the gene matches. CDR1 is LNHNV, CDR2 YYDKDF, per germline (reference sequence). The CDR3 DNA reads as TGTGCCACCAGCGAGGGGACTAGCGGGAGTTATACGCAGTATTTT. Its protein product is CATSEGTSGSYTQYF.

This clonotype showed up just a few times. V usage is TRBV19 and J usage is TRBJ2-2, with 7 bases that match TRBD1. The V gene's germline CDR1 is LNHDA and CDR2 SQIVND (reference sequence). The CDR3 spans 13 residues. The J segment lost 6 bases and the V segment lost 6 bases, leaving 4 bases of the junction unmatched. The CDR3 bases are TGTGCCAGTAGGACAGGGATGGCCGGGGAGCTGTTTTTT. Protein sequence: CASRTGMAGELFF.

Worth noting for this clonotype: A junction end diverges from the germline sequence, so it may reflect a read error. The CDR3 bases are TGTGCCAGTAGTATCCAGCGGGAGCTGTTCTTC. It is translated as CASSIQRELFF. The chain joins TRBV19 to TRBJ2-1; 8 bases align to TRBD2. This CDR3 contains 11 residues. The germline V gene encodes CDR1 LNHDA and CDR2 SQIVND (reference sequence).

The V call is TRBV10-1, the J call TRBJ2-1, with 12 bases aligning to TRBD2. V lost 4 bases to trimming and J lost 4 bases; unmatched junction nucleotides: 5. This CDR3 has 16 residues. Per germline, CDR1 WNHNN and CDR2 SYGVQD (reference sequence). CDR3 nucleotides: TGCGCCAGCAGTGGGGGACTAGCGGGCCGATACAATGAGCAGTTCTTC. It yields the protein CASSGGLAGRYNEQFF.

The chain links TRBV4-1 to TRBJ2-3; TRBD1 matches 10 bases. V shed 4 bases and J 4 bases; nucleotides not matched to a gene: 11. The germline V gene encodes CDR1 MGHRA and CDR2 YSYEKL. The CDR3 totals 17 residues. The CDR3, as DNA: TGCGCCAGCAGCCCACTCCCGGGACAGGGGAAGGCAGATACGCAGTATTTT. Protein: CASSPLPGQGKADTQYF.

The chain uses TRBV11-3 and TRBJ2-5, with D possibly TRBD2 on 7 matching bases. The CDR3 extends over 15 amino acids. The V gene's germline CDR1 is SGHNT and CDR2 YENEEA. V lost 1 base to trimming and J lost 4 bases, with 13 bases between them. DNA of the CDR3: TGTGCCAGCAGCTTAGGCCGGCGGGGGCCAGAGACCCAGTACTTC. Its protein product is CASSLGRRGPETQYF.

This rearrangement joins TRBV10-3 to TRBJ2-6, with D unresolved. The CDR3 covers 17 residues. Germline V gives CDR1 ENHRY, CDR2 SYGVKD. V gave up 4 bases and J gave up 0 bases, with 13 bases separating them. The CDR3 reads CAISGAPPTSGANVLTF. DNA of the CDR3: TGTGCCATCAGTGGGGCACCCCCGACCTCTGGGGCCAACGTCCTGACTTTC.

The CDR3 nucleotides are TGTGCCAGCAGCTTAGGGGGGATAAATCAGCCCCAGTATTTT. Translated, it gives CASSLGGINQPQYF. This chain uses TRBV7-2 with TRBJ1-5; D may correspond to TRBD1 or TRBD2 (5 bases each). The tail of the sequence fits TRBJ2-3 better, so the J call may be wrong. The CDR3 runs 14 residues. Germline assignment: CDR1 SGHTA and CDR2 FQGNSA.

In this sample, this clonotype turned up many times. CDR3 region: CASSFWSSGGGNEQFF. The DNA for the CDR3 is TGTGCCAGCAGTTTCTGGTCTAGCGGGGGGGGGAATGAGCAGTTCTTC. The chain couples TRBV12-3 or TRBV12-4 to TRBJ2-1, with TRBD2 identical over 12 bases. CDR3 length: 16 residues. V lost 3 bases, J lost 7 bases, and 7 bases stayed unmatched.